This T cell receptor (beta chain) was sequenced for a study of blood T cell repertoires in COVID-19. The overall study: Material from acute and convalescent COVID-19 was sourced from the United States, Italy and Spain.

Original handling: Reference gene primer amplification in the assay estimated nucleated cell counts. The data were produced by immunoSEQ multiplex PCR, yet TCRdb's version contains in-frame clones alone and is incomplete. V and J calls and clone size come straight from that table; D and trimming were deduced from the DNA. The profile shows 120,000 or so clones, over 75% of them singletons. Per germline, CDR1 LGHDT and CDR2 YNNKEL (reference sequence). The CDR3 loop spans 15 amino acids. V was pared by 5 bases and J by 7 bases, with 18 bases between. Sequencing was done on a sample of peripheral blood. This sequence originates from a man aged 80 or over with active or convalescent COVID-19. This chain joins TRBV3-1 (or the pseudogene TRBV3-2) and TRBJ2-4; tentatively, D is TRBD1 (5 bases). CDR3: CASSATRVGRNIQYF. CDR3 DNA sequence: TGTGCCAGCAGCGCGACCAGGGTGGGTAGGAACATTCAGTACTTC.